This T cell receptor beta chain derives from a study of cytomegalovirus exposure and HLA in healthy donors. The study ran its PCR with 60 Vbeta and 13 Jbeta primers. Assay used: immunoSEQ multiplex PCR; TCRdb lists only in-frame clones, some missing. Found here are fewer than 250,000 clones, under 80% of them singletons; the top ten hold 0.2% to 0.25%. In regard to this clone: Its antigen is currently unknown.

The V end lost 4 bases, the J end lost 5 bases, and 13 bases lay between the germline ends. Germline V lookup: CDR1 SGHDT, CDR2 YYEEEE. This CDR3 region has 14 residues. Study-wide results and caveats: A later analysis linked a missense variant in DCLRE1C to the trimming of TCR beta V and J genes. Earlier findings revealed that most TCR beta V segments proved productive either about 87% or about 30% of the time. Through in vitro validation, a few CMV-associated chains were shown to be specific for CMV antigens.

The sequenced sample was PBMCs. The chain is built from TRBV5-6 and TRBJ1-5; weak D call: TRBD1 (5 bases). The source of this sequence is a girl aged 2-10 years in good health and CMV-seronegative. Here the CDR3 DNA reads TGTGCCAGCAGCCTACGGGGGAGAGATCAGCCCCAGCATTTT. It yields the protein CASSLRGRDQPQHF.